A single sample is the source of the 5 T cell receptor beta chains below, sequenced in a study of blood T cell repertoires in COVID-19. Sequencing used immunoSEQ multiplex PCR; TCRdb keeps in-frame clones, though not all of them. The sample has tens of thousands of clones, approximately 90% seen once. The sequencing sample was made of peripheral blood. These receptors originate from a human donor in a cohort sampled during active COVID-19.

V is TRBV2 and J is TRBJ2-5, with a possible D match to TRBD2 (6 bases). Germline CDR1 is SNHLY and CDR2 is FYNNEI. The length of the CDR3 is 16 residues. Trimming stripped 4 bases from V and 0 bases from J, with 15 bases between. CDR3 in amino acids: CASSGAIGTHQETQYF. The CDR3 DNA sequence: TGTGCCAGCAGTGGGGCCATCGGGACTCACCAAGAGACCCAGTACTTC.

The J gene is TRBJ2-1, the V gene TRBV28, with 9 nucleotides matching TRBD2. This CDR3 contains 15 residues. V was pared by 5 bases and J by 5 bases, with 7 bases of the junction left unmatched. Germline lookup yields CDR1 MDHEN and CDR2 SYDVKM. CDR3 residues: CASSGAGGGHNEQFF. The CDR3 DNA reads TGTGCCAGCAGTGGGGCGGGAGGGGGGCACAATGAGCAGTTCTTC.

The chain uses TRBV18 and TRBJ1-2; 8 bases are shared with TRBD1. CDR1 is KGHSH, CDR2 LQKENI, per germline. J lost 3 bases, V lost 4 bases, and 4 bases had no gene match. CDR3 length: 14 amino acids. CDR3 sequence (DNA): TGTGCCAGCTCACTCCCGACAGGGGACTATGGCTACACCTTC. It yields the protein CASSLPTGDYGYTF.

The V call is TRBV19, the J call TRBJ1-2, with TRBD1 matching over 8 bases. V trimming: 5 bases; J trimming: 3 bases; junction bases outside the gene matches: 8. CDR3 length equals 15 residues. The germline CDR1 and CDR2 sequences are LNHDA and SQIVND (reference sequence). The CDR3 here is CASSADRGSHYGYTF. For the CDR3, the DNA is TGTGCCAGTAGTGCAGACAGGGGTTCCCACTATGGCTACACCTTC.

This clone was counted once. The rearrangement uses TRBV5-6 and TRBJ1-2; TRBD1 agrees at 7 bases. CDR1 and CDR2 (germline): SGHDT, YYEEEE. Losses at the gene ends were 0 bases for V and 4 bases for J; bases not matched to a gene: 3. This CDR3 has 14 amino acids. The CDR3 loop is CASSLDRGPYGYTF. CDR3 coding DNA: TGTGCCAGCAGCTTGGACAGGGGACCCTATGGCTACACCTTC.